This TCR beta chain was sequenced during a study of blood T cell repertoires in COVID-19. Study summary: Both acute and convalescent COVID-19 samples were obtained from the United States, Italy and Spain. The analysed material was cDNA or gDNA that came from T cells, B-cell-depleted T cells, or PBMCs.

Germline V gene data show CDR1 as SGDLS and CDR2 as YYNGEE. This CDR3 has 17 residues. V dropped 4 bases and J dropped 4; count of bases not matched to a gene: 10. Per the original data handling: By means of reference gene primer amplification, nucleated cell counts were estimated. Here immunoSEQ multiplex PCR was the method, and the copy in TCRdb shows in-frame clones only, minus some. That table furnishes V, J and clone size, whereas the DNA furnished D and trimming. The data hold fewer than 150,000 clones, with nearly 90% observed a single time. This clone has just one count. This receptor was obtained from a woman in her 70s who had recovered from COVID-19. The chain joins TRBV9 to TRBJ2-3; 12 bases align to TRBD1. Sequencing was done on a sample of peripheral blood. CDR3 residues: CASSKRPGQGAPDTQYF. Here the CDR3 DNA reads TGTGCCAGCAGCAAACGCCCGGGACAGGGGGCTCCAGATACGCAGTATTTT.